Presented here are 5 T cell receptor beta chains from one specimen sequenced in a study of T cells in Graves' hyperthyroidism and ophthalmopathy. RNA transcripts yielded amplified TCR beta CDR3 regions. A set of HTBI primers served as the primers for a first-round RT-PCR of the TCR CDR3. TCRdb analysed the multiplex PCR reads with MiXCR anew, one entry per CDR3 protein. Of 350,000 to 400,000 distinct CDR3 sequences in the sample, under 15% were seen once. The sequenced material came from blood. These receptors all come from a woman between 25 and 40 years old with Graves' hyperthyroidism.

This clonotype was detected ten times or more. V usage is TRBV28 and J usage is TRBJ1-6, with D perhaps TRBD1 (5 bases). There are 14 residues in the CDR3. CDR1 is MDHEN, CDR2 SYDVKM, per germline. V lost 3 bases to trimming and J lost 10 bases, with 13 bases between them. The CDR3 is CASSLGSTDSPLHF. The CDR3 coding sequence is TGTGCCAGCAGTTTGGGGTCGACAGACTCACCCCTCCACTTT. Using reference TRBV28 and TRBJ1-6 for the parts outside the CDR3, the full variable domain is DVKVTQSSRYLVKRTGEKVFLECVQDMDHENMFWYRQDPGLGLRLIYFSYDVKMKEKGDIPEGYSVSREKKERFSLILESASTNQTSMYLCASSLGSTDSPLHFGNGTRLTVT.

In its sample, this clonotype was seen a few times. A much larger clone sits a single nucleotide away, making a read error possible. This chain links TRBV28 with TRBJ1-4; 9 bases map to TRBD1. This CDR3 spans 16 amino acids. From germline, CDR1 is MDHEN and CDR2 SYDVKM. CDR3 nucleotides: TGTGCCAGCCCTGAATTGACAGGGGGAAGAGATGAAGAACTGTTTTTT. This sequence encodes CASPELTGGRDEELFF.

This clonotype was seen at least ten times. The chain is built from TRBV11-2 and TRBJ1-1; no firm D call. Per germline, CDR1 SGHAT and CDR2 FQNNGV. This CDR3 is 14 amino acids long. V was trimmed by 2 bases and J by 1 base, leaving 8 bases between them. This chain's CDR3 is CASSLLFGNTEAFF. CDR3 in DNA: TGTGCCAGCAGCTTATTATTTGGGAACACTGAAGCTTTCTTT.

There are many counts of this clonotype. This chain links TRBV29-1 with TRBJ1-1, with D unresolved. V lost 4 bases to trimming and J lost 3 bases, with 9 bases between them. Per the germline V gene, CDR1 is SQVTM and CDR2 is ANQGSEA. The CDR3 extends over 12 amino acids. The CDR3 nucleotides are TGCAGCGTTGTTGCGGCGGACACTGAAGCTTTCTTT. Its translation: CSVVAADTEAFF. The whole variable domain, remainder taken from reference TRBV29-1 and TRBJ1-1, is SAVISQKPSRDICQRGTSLTIQCQVDSQVTMMFWYRQQPGQSLTLIATANQGSEATYESGFVIDKFPISRPNLTFSTLTVSNMSPEDSSIYLCSVVAADTEAFFGQGTRLTVV.

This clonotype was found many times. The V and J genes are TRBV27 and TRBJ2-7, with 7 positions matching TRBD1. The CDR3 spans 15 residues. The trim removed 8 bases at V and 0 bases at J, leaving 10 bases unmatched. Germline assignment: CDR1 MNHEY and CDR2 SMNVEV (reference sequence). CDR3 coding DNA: TGTGCCAGCTCAACATGGACAGGTACCTCCTACGAGCAGTACTTC. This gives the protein CASSTWTGTSYEQYF.